This T cell receptor (beta chain) stems from a study of T-cell reconstitution after alpha-beta-depleted transplantation in children. Overall study findings and caveats: Where some patients showed high TCRbeta diversity at day 60, it came from recipient T cells and thymic progenitors that had survived. Most T-cell counts and diversity one year after the transplant came from T cells that were newly produced. Reportedly, roughly two months post-transplant, alpha-beta T cells arose from several hundred expanded graft clones.

On this clonotype: Its matching antigen is unknown. One end of the junction fails to match germline, which may point to a read error.

Researchers prepared the TCRbeta library using unique molecular identifiers, the study reports. MiXCR, run by TCRdb on the PCR reads, gives a single entry per CDR3 protein. The sample shows about 580,000 distinct CDR3 sequences, more than 20% of them seen only once. There are 21 residues in the CDR3. Germline V lookup: CDR1 MNHEY, CDR2 SVGEGT. The TCR sequence derives from a boy younger than two who had a stem cell transplant for acute myeloid leukemia, so the T cells may come from the graft donor. The chain recombines TRBV6-2 or TRBV6-3 with TRBJ1-2, with TRBD1 identical over 7 bases. The sequenced sample was PBMCs, mostly from graft donor cells, obtained 360 days after TCRalphabeta/CD19-depleted stem cell transplant. The CDR3 loop is CASRYLVSSAGTDVSNYGYTF. The CDR3 DNA sequence: TGTGCCAGCCGTTACTTGGTGTCATCTGCCGGGACAGACGTTTCTAACTATGGCTACACCTTC.